Sequencing of this TCR beta chain was carried out in a study of T cell repertoires in cytomegalovirus infection. Overall study context: Indications of both CMV infection and matching HLA type were provided by public TCR beta signatures.

V lost 0 bases, J lost 2 bases, and 14 bases lay in between. The CDR3 is made up of 16 amino acids. From germline, CDR1 is SGHRS and CDR2 YFSETQ. About this clonotype: No antigen is known for it.

Findings of the study overall: Frequencies of public TCR beta families were cumulated, and this identified carriers of CMV plus the relevant HLA. CMV-specific TCR beta clonotypes restricted by HLA-C were the ones dominating the ex vivo response.

MiXCR was run by TCRdb on the reads, yielding one entry per CDR3 protein. The table records about 100,000 distinct CDR3 sequences, around 22% of them present only once. The receptor was isolated from a human donor in good health (CMV status not recorded). Some clones in this sample may be carry-over from other donors' samples. The chain recombines TRBV5-1 with TRBJ2-5; a weak D match, TRBD1 (5 bases). The material sequenced was CD8+ T cells from PBMCs. In nucleotides, the CDR3 is TGCGCCAGCAGCTTGGTTTCTGAGGACAATCAAGAGACCCAGTACTTC. Translated: CASSLVSEDNQETQYF.